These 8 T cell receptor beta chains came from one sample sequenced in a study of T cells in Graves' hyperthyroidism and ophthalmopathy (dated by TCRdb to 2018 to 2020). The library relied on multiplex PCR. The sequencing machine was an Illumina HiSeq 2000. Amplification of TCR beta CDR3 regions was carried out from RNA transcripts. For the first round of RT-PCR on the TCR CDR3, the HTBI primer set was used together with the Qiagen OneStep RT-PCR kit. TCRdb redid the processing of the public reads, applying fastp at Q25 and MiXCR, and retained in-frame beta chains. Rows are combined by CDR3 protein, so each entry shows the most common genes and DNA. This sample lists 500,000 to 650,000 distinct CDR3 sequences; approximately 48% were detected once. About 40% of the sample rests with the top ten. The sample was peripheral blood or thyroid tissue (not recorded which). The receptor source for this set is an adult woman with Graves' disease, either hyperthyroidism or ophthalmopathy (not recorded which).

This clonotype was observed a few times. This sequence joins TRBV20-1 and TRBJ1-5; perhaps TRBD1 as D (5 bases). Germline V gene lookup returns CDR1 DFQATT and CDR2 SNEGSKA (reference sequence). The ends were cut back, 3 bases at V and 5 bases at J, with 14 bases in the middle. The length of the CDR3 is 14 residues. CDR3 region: CSASGVREDQPQHF. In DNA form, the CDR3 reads TGCAGTGCTAGCGGGGTCAGGGAGGATCAGCCCCAGCATTTT.

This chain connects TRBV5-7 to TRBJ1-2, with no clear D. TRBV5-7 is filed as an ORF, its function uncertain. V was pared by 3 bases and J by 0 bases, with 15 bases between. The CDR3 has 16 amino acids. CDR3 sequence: CASSSDWTGANYGYTF. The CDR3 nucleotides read TGTGCCAGCAGCTCAGATTGGACGGGAGCTAACTATGGCTACACCTTC.

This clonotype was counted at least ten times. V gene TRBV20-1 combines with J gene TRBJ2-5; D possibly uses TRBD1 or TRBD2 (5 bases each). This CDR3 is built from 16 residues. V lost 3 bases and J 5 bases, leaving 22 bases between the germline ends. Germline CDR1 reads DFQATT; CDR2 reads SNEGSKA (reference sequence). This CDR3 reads CSARILGDPWRETQYF. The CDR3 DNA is TGCAGTGCTAGGATCCTGGGGGACCCCTGGAGGGAGACCCAGTACTTC.

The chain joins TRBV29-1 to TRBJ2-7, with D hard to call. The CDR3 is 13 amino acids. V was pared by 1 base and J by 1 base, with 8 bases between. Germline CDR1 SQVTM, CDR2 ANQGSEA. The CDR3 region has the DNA TGCAGCGTTGAAGGGGAACCATCCTACGAGCAGTACTTC. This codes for CSVEGEPSYEQYF.

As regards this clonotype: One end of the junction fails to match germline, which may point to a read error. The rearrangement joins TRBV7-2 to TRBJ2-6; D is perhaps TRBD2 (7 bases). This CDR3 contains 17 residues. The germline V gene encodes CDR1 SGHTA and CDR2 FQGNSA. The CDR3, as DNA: TGTGCCGGCAGCTTGCGGGGGCTTCTCTCTGGGGCCAACGTCCTGACTTTC. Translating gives CAGSLRGLLSGANVLTF. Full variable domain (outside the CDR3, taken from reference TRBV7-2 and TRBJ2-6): GAGVSQSPSNKVTEKGKDVELRCDPISGHTALYWYRQSLGQGLEFLIYFQGNSAPDKSGLPSDRFSAERTGGSVSTLTIQRTQQEDSAVYLCAGSLRGLLSGANVLTFGAGSRLTVL.

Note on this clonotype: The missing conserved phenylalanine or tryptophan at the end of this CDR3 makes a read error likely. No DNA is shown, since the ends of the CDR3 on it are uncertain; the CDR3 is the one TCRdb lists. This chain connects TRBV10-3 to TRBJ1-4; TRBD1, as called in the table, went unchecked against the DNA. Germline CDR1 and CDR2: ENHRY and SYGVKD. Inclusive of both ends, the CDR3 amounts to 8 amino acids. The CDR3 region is CAIQRDRG.

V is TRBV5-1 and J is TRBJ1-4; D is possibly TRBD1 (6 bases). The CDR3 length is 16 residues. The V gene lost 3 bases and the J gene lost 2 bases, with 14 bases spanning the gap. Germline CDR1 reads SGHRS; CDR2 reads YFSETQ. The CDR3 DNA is TGCGCCAGCAGCTACGCCGGGGGCTATACTAATGAAAAACTGTTTTTT. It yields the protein CASSYAGGYTNEKLFF.

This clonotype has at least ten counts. CDR3 residues: CASSPTEGASGYGYTF. DNA of the CDR3: TGTGCCAGCAGCCCTACCGAGGGGGCCTCGGGCTATGGCTACACCTTC. The gene calls are TRBV4-2 and TRBJ1-2; TRBD1 matches at 7 bases. This CDR3 has 16 amino acids. CDR1 is LGHNA, CDR2 YNFKEQ, per germline. Losses at the gene ends were 4 bases for V and 4 bases for J; bases not matched to a gene: 12.